These 6 T cell receptor beta chains were all obtained from the same sample, sequenced in a study of radiotherapy plus CTLA-4 blockade in lung cancer. The method was immunoSEQ multiplex PCR; TCRdb's version includes in-frame clones alone and lacks a portion of them. The repertoire holds under 95,000 clones, with under 85% as singletons. Specimen: peripheral blood, collected from a patient treated with radiotherapy plus ipilimumab. The origin of the receptors is a human donor with non-small cell lung cancer who had stable disease on radiotherapy plus ipilimumab.

The chain couples TRBV28 to TRBJ2-3; maybe TRBD2 (6 bases). The V gene's germline CDR1 is MDHEN and CDR2 SYDVKM. Trimming stripped 1 base from V and 2 bases from J, with 10 bases between. There are 15 residues in the CDR3. This CDR3 is CASSLSGGATDTQYF. The CDR3 region has the DNA TGTGCCAGCAGTTTATCCGGCGGGGCCACAGATACGCAGTATTTT.

The rearrangement uses TRBV30 and TRBJ1-6; 10 positions agree with TRBD1. V gave up 2 bases and J gave up 9 bases; unmatched junction bases: 4. CDR1 and CDR2 from the germline V gene are GTSNPN and SVGIG (reference sequence). The CDR3 has 14 amino acids. The CDR3 nucleotides are TGTGCCTGGAGTCGGGACAGGGGAACTTCACCCCTCCACTTT. As protein: CAWSRDRGTSPLHF.

The V and J genes are TRBV23-1 and TRBJ1-3, with unresolved D. TRBV23-1 is an open reading frame, and its role is uncertain. Between the trimmed V and J ends, which lost 9 bases and 4 bases, there was a span of 19 bases. There are 15 residues in the CDR3. CDR3 sequence: CASLKGGVKGNTIYF. The CDR3 DNA sequence: TGCGCCAGTCTGAAGGGAGGTGTGAAAGGAAACACCATATATTTT.

J is TRBJ1-4 and V is TRBV6-5; 7 bases align to TRBD1. The CDR3 is made up of 13 amino acids. V shed 5 bases and J 3 bases; nucleotides not matched to a gene: 0. Germline V gene lookup returns CDR1 MNHEY and CDR2 SVGAGI. The CDR3 spells CASSGTANEKLFF. CDR3 nucleotides: TGTGCCAGCAGTGGGACAGCTAATGAAAAACTGTTTTTT.

This clone was seen a handful of times. The rearrangement joins TRBV28 to TRBJ1-6; no clear D. CDR1 is MDHEN, CDR2 SYDVKM, per germline. The CDR3 covers 14 residues. The ends were cut back, 2 bases at V and 10 bases at J, with 12 bases in the middle. The CDR3 nucleotides read TGTGCCAGCAGTTTAGGAGGTAGGGTCTCACCCCTCCACTTT. Protein: CASSLGGRVSPLHF.

The chain employs TRBV6-1 and TRBJ1-5; TRBD1 is a possible D gene (5 bases). The CDR3 contains 14 residues. The germline gives CDR1 MNHNS, CDR2 SASEGT. V was pared by 3 bases and J by 7 bases, with 13 bases between. CDR3 residues: CASSDWGGMQPQHF. The DNA of the CDR3 is TGTGCCAGCAGTGATTGGGGGGGGATGCAGCCCCAGCATTTT.